The T cell receptor (beta chain) under discussion was sequenced for a study of blood T cell repertoires in COVID-19. Study as a whole: Samples came from the United States, Italy and Spain, spanning acute and convalescent COVID-19. PBMCs, B-cell-depleted T cells, or T cells provided the cDNA or gDNA that made up the material.

The Seattle patients, enrolled during active infection, were followed longitudinally. The germline V and J ends were trimmed by 2 bases and 1 base, with 4 bases remaining between them. The CDR3 has 13 amino acids. Germline CDR1 KGHDR, CDR2 SFDVKD. In the authors' workflow: How many nucleated cells were present was estimated from reference gene primer amplification. TCRdb's table, derived via immunoSEQ multiplex PCR, lists solely in-frame clones and lacks some. Clone size and the V and J calls come from that table; the DNA yielded D and trimming. In the table there are a few hundred thousand clones, around 92% of which are singletons.

This TCR derives from a woman aged 30 to 39 with COVID-19, enrolled during active disease. The rearrangement uses TRBV24-1 and TRBJ2-5; no reliable D call. Specimen: peripheral blood. The CDR3 here is CATSDSLQETQYF. The CDR3 DNA reads TGTGCCACCAGTGATTCCCTCCAAGAGACCCAGTACTTC.